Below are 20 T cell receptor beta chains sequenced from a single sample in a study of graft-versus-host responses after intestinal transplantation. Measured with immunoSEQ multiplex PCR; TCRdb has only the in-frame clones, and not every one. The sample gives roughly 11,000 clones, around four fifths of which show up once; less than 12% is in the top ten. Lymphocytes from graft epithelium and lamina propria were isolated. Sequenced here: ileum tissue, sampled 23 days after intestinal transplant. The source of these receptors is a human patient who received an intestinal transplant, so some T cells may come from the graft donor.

This chain's CDR3 is CASSLEGGDLFQEQFF. For the CDR3, the DNA is TGCGCCAGCAGCTTGGAAGGCGGGGACCTTTTTCAAGAGCAGTTCTTC. This chain joins TRBV5-1 and TRBJ2-1, with D maybe TRBD2 (6 bases). V was trimmed by 0 bases and J by 10 bases, leaving 20 bases between them. CDR3 length: 16 amino acids. Germline lookup yields CDR1 SGHRS and CDR2 YFSETQ.

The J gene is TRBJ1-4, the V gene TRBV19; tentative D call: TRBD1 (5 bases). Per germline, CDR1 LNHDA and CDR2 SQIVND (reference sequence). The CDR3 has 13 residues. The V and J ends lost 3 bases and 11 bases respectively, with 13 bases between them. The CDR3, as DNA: TGTGCCAGTAGTATCCCGGGACGGGCGAAACTGTTTTTT. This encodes CASSIPGRAKLFF. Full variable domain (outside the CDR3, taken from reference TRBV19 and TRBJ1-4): DGGITQSPKYLFRKEGQNVTLSCEQNLNHDAMYWYRQDPGQGLRLIYYSQIVNDFQKGDIAEGYSVSREKKESFPLTVTSAQKNPTAFYLCASSIPGRAKLFFGSGTQLSVL.

CDR3: CASSVDDSGSYNEQFF. The CDR3 region has the DNA TGTGCCAGCAGCGTAGACGATAGCGGGTCCTACAATGAGCAGTTCTTC. The chain combines TRBV9 with TRBJ2-1, with 7 bases fitting TRBD2. Trimming at V came to 0 bases and at J to 1 base, leaving 4 bases not matched to a gene. The CDR3 totals 16 residues. Germline CDR1 SGDLS, CDR2 YYNGEE.

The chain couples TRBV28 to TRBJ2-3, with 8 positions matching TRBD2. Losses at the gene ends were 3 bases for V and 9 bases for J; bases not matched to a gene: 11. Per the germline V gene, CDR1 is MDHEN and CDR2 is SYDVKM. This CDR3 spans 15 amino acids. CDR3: CASSFERESPLTQYF. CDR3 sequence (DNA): TGTGCCAGCAGTTTTGAGCGGGAGTCCCCACTAACGCAGTATTTT.

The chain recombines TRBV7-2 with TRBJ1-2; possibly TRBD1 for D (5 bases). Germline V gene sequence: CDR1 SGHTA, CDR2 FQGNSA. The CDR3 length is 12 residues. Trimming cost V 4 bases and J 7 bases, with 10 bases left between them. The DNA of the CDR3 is TGTGCCAGCAGCTCCCTGGGGCCTGGCTACACCTTC. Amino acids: CASSSLGPGYTF.

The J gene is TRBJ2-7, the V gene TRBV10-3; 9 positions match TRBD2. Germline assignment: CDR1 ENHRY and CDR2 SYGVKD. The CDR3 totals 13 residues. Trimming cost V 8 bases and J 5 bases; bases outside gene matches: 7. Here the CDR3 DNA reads TGTGCCATCGGAATAGCGGGAGCGAACGAGCAGTACTTC. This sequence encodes CAIGIAGANEQYF.

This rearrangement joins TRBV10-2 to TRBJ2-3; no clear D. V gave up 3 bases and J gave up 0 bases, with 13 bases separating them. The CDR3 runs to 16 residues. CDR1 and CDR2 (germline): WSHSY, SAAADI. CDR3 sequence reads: CASSESSTTSTDTQYF. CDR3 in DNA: TGCGCCAGCAGTGAAAGTAGTACAACTAGCACAGATACGCAGTATTTT.

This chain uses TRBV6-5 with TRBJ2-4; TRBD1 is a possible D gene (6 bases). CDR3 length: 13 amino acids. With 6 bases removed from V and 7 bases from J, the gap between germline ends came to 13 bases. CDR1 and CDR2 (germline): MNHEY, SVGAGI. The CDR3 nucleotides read TGTGCCAGCAGACCCTTTACAGGGAACATTCAGTACTTC. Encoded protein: CASRPFTGNIQYF.

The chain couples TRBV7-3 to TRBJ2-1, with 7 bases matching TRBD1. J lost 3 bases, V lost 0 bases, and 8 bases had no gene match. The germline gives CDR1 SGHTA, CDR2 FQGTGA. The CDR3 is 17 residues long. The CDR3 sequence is CASSLTSGTDLYNEQFF. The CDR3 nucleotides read TGTGCCAGCAGCTTAACGTCCGGGACAGATCTCTACAATGAGCAGTTCTTC.

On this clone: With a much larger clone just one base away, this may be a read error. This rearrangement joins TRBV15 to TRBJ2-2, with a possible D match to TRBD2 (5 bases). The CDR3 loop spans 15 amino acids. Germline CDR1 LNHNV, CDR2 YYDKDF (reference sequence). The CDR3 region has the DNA TGTGCCACCAGCATCGCTAGACCGAACACCGGGGAGCCGTTTTTT. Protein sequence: CATSIARPNTGEPFF.

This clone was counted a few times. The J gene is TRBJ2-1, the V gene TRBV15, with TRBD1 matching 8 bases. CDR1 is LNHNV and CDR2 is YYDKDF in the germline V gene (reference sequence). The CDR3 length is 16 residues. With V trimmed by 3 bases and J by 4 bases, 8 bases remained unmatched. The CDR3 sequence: CATSRGLQGGYNEQFF. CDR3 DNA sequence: TGTGCCACCAGCAGGGGGTTACAGGGGGGATACAATGAGCAGTTCTTC.

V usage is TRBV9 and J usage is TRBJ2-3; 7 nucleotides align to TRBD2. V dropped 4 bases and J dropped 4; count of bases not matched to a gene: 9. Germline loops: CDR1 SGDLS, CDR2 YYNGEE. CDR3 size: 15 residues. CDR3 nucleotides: TGTGCCAGCAGCCCCCCCGGGGGGAGCCCAGATACGCAGTATTTT. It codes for CASSPPGGSPDTQYF.

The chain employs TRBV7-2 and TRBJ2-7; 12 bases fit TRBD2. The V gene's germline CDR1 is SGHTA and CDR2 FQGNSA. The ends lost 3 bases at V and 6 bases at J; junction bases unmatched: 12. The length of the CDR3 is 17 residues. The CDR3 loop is CASSLDRLAGALREQYF. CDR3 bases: TGTGCCAGCAGCTTGGACCGACTAGCGGGAGCCCTACGCGAGCAGTACTTC.

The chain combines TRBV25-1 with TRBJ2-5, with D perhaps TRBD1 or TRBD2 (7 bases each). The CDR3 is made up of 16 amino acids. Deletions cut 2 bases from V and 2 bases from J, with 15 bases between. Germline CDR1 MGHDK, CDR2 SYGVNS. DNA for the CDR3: TGTGCCAGCAGTGAAGAGGCAGGGGGAGGGCAAGAGACCCAGTACTTC. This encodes CASSEEAGGGQETQYF.

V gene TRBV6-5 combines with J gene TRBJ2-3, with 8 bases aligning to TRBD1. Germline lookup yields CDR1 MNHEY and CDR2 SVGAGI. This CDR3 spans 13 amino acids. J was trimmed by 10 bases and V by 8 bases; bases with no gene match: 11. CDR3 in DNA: TGTGCCAGCGGATCAGATTCAGGGGGCGCGCAGTATTTT. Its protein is CASGSDSGGAQYF.

CDR3 loop: CASSPGLAGALGEQFF. The CDR3 DNA sequence: TGTGCCAGCAGTCCCGGACTAGCGGGAGCCCTAGGTGAGCAGTTCTTC. This chain joins TRBV28 and TRBJ2-1; TRBD2 aligns across 13 bases. Germline CDR1 MDHEN, CDR2 SYDVKM. The V segment lost 5 bases and the J segment 9 bases; nucleotides outside the gene matches: 10. This CDR3 is built from 16 residues.

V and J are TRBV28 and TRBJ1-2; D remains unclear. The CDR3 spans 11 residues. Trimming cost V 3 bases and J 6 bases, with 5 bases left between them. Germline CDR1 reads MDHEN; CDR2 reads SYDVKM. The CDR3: CASSFRDGYTF. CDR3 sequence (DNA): TGTGCCAGCAGTTTTCGGGATGGCTACACCTTC.

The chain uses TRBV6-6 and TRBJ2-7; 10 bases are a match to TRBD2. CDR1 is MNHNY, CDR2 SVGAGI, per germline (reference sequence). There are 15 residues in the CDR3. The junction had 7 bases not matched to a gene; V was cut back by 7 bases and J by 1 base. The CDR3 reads CASTIAGGTSYEQYF. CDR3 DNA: TGTGCCAGCACCATAGCGGGAGGCACGTCCTACGAGCAGTACTTC.

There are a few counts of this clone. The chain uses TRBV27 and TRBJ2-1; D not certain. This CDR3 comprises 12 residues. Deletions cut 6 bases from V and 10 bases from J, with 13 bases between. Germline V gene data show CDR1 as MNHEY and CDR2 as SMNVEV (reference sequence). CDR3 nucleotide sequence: TGTGCCAGCAGCCCCCGAGCGAGGGAGCAGTTCTTC. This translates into CASSPRAREQFF.

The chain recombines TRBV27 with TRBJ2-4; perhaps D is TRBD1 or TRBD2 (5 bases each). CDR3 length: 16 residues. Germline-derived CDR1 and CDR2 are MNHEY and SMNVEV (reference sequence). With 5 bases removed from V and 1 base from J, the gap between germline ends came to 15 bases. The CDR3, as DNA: TGTGCCAGCAGTCAGGGAATCTGGGGGGCCAAAAACATTCAGTACTTC. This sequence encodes CASSQGIWGAKNIQYF.